This passage covers 30 T cell receptor beta chains from one sample sequenced in a study of T cell responses to AZD1222 COVID-19 vaccine. Clones were read by immunoSEQ multiplex PCR, and TCRdb kept only the in-frame ones, dropping some. The sample records 150,000 or so clones, roughly 92% being singletons. The sample consisted of peripheral blood, taken on day 0 of AZD1222 vaccination. The source of these receptors is an adult in good health.

V gene TRBV4-1 combines with J gene TRBJ1-2; 8 positions agree with TRBD1. The CDR3 length is 16 residues. Germline CDR1 and CDR2: MGHRA and YSYEKL. The V and J ends lost 0 bases and 3 bases, in that order; junction bases with no gene match: 6. The CDR3 protein is CASSQDPGGDDYGYTF. As DNA, the CDR3 is TGCGCCAGCAGCCAAGATCCAGGGGGCGATGACTATGGCTACACCTTC.

The chain employs TRBV3-1 (or the pseudogene TRBV3-2) and TRBJ2-1, with D perhaps given as TRBD1 or TRBD2 (6 bases each). The germline V gene has CDR1 LGHDT and CDR2 YNNKEL (reference sequence). The CDR3 is 15 residues long. V dropped 3 bases and J dropped 4 bases, with 13 bases sitting between them. CDR3 coding DNA: TGTGCCAGCAGCCATTCCGGGGGCCATTACAATGAGCAGTTCTTC. This codes for CASSHSGGHYNEQFF.

The chain is built from TRBV28 and TRBJ1-5; D unclear. V shed 2 bases and J shed 0 bases, with 5 bases lying between them. The CDR3 consists of 14 residues. Looked up from germline, CDR1 is MDHEN and CDR2 is SYDVKM. CDR3: CASSLIVSNQPQHF. The CDR3, as DNA: TGTGCCAGCAGTTTAATAGTTAGCAATCAGCCCCAGCATTTT.

This chain links TRBV28 with TRBJ1-1; D is undetermined. CDR3 length equals 14 residues. V lost 3 bases, J lost 1 base, and 9 bases lay in between. The germline V gene encodes CDR1 MDHEN and CDR2 SYDVKM. This chain's CDR3 is CASSFVSQNTEAFF. The CDR3 coding sequence is TGTGCCAGCAGTTTTGTCAGCCAGAACACTGAAGCTTTCTTT.

The rearrangement joins TRBV6-5 to TRBJ2-7, with 10 nucleotides matching TRBD1. Germline CDR1 is MNHEY and CDR2 is SVGAGI. V lost 6 bases, J lost 7 bases, and 9 bases stayed unmatched. The CDR3 sequence is 14 residues long. The CDR3 is CASSRDRGPGEQYF. CDR3 sequence (DNA): TGTGCCAGCAGCAGGGACAGGGGCCCAGGGGAGCAGTACTTC.

The chain uses TRBV6-5 and TRBJ2-5; D unclear. The CDR3 sequence is 14 residues long. Trimming took 5 bases from V and 5 from J, leaving 15 bases between them. From germline, CDR1 is MNHEY and CDR2 SVGAGI. CDR3 sequence: CASSKPNTEETQYF. The CDR3 nucleotides read TGTGCCAGCAGTAAACCGAATACAGAGGAGACCCAGTACTTC.

V gene TRBV27 combines with J gene TRBJ2-5; 9 bases agree with TRBD2. Germline trimming cut 0 bases from V and 6 bases from J; bases unmatched to any gene: 8. From germline, CDR1 is MNHEY and CDR2 SMNVEV (reference sequence). The CDR3 sequence is 16 residues long. The CDR3 nucleotides are TGTGCCAGCAGTTTATCGGGTCTAGCGGGATTGAAGACCCAGTACTTC. Protein sequence: CASSLSGLAGLKTQYF.

This chain links TRBV15 with TRBJ1-2; perhaps TRBD1 as D (5 bases). The germline V gene has CDR1 LNHNV and CDR2 YYDKDF (reference sequence). The CDR3 sequence is 12 residues long. V dropped 6 bases and J dropped 1 base, with 6 bases sitting between them. CDR3: CATSQGNYGYTF. DNA for the CDR3: TGTGCCACCAGTCAGGGTAACTATGGCTACACCTTC.

This chain links TRBV4-1 with TRBJ2-1; 9 nucleotides match TRBD1. V lost 2 bases, J lost 4 bases, and 9 bases stayed unmatched. This CDR3 has 17 amino acids. In germline, CDR1 is MGHRA, CDR2 YSYEKL. This CDR3 reads CASSQLPGQGLYNEQFF. In nucleotides, the CDR3 is TGCGCCAGCAGCCAACTCCCGGGACAGGGATTATACAATGAGCAGTTCTTC.

This chain joins TRBV5-6 and TRBJ2-7; 7 bases agree with TRBD1. The CDR3 has 15 amino acids. Losses at the gene ends were 2 bases for V and 3 bases for J; bases not matched to a gene: 8. The germline V gene has CDR1 SGHDT and CDR2 YYEEEE. The CDR3: CASSFDPAGGYEQYF. DNA of the CDR3: TGTGCCAGCAGCTTTGATCCAGCAGGGGGCTACGAGCAGTACTTC.

V is TRBV6-6 and J is TRBJ2-7; D may match TRBD1 or TRBD2 (5 bases each). V was trimmed by 10 bases and J by 2 bases, leaving 18 bases between them. The CDR3 has 14 amino acids. CDR1 MNHNY and CDR2 SVGAGI come from the germline V gene (reference sequence). The CDR3 coding sequence is TGTGCCACCCAGTTCAGGGCGGGCACCTACGAGCAGTACTTC. Encoded protein: CATQFRAGTYEQYF.

This chain uses TRBV14 with TRBJ1-4; D possibly corresponds to TRBD1 (6 bases). Trimming took off 8 bases at V and 8 bases at J, with 18 bases between the two ends. Germline V gene sequence: CDR1 SGHDN, CDR2 FVKESK. This CDR3 spans 14 amino acids. CDR3 sequence: CASGTTGLGEKLFF. In nucleotides, the CDR3 is TGTGCCAGCGGAACCACAGGGTTGGGGGAAAAACTGTTTTTT.

This sequence joins TRBV24-1 and TRBJ2-2; D unresolved. From germline, CDR1 is KGHDR and CDR2 SFDVKD. This CDR3 is built from 14 residues. V was trimmed by 1 base and J by 6 bases, leaving 8 bases between them. CDR3 protein: CATSDFKGPGELFF. The CDR3 DNA reads TGTGCCACCAGTGATTTTAAGGGTCCCGGGGAGCTGTTTTTT.

The chain combines TRBV5-5 with TRBJ2-3; D may be TRBD2 (6 bases). V dropped 5 bases and J dropped 2 bases, with 15 bases sitting between them. CDR3 length: 15 amino acids. Germline V gives CDR1 SGHKS, CDR2 YYEKEE (reference sequence). In DNA, the CDR3 is TGTGCCAGCAGATCACCGGGACTCAACACAGATACGCAGTATTTT. This translates into CASRSPGLNTDTQYF. Using reference TRBV5-5 and TRBJ2-3 for the parts outside the CDR3, the full variable domain is DAGVTQSPTHLIKTRGQQVTLRCSPISGHKSVSWYQQVLGQGPQFIFQYYEKEERGRGNFPDRFSARQFPNYSSELNVNALLLGDSALYLCASRSPGLNTDTQYFGPGTRLTVL.

J is TRBJ2-7 and V is TRBV6-6; 7 bases match TRBD1. Germline loops: CDR1 MNHNY, CDR2 SVGAGI (reference sequence). The trim removed 4 bases at V and 4 bases at J, leaving 7 bases unmatched. CDR3 length: 14 residues. CDR3: CASSSRQGRYEQYF. As DNA, the CDR3 is TGTGCCAGCAGTTCCCGACAGGGACGTTACGAGCAGTACTTC.

The CDR3 protein is CASSFLRSSSTNEKLFF. In DNA, the CDR3 is TGTGCCAGCAGTTTTCTCAGGTCCTCCTCAACTAATGAAAAACTGTTTTTT. The chain links TRBV28 to TRBJ1-4; D gene unclear. V dropped 3 bases and J dropped 0 bases, with 14 bases sitting between them. Germline-derived CDR1 and CDR2 are MDHEN and SYDVKM. The CDR3 is made up of 17 amino acids. Full variable domain (missing parts from reference TRBV28 and TRBJ1-4): DVKVTQSSRYLVKRTGEKVFLECVQDMDHENMFWYRQDPGLGLRLIYFSYDVKMKEKGDIPEGYSVSREKKERFSLILESASTNQTSMYLCASSFLRSSSTNEKLFFGSGTQLSVL.

This chain links TRBV25-1 with TRBJ1-2, with 8 bases matching TRBD1. The V segment lost 2 bases and the J segment 4 bases; nucleotides outside the gene matches: 6. Germline V gene sequence: CDR1 MGHDK, CDR2 SYGVNS. The CDR3 length is 15 residues. CDR3 sequence (DNA): TGTGCCAGCAGTGAAAGGACAGGGAACATCTATGGCTACACCTTC. Amino acids: CASSERTGNIYGYTF.

This chain joins TRBV11-2 and TRBJ2-7; 8 bases match TRBD1. V lost 6 bases to trimming and J lost 2 bases; unmatched junction nucleotides: 3. The CDR3 covers 13 residues. Germline values: CDR1 SGHAT, CDR2 FQNNGV. CDR3 coding DNA: TGTGCCAGCAGGGGACAGGATCCCTACGAGCAGTACTTC. Translation: CASRGQDPYEQYF.

The chain is built from TRBV24-1 and TRBJ2-2, with a weak D call TRBD1 (6 bases). Germline V gene lookup returns CDR1 KGHDR and CDR2 SFDVKD. The V end was cut by 4 bases, the J end by 3 bases, with 14 bases between. The CDR3 runs to 16 residues. The CDR3 nucleotides read TGTGCCACCAGTGACCCCACACAGGGATACACCGGGGAGCTGTTTTTT. Its protein product is CATSDPTQGYTGELFF.

The chain joins TRBV6-5 to TRBJ2-1, with D possibly being TRBD1 (6 bases). V shed 4 bases and J shed 8 bases, with 21 bases lying between them. The CDR3 is 16 amino acids. CDR1 and CDR2 (germline): MNHEY, SVGAGI. DNA for the CDR3: TGTGCCAGCAGTTCCCTAAACAGGGTAACGAAGGATGAGCAGTTCTTC. Encoded protein: CASSSLNRVTKDEQFF.

This chain links TRBV28 with TRBJ1-1; 7 nucleotides agree with TRBD1. The ends lost 6 bases at V and 7 bases at J; junction bases unmatched: 8. This CDR3 is 13 amino acids long. The germline V gene has CDR1 MDHEN and CDR2 SYDVKM. CDR3 nucleotides: TGTGCCAGCAGAACACAGGGGCGGAATGAAGCTTTCTTT. Its protein product is CASRTQGRNEAFF. Full variable domain (rest looked up from reference TRBV28 and TRBJ1-1): DVKVTQSSRYLVKRTGEKVFLECVQDMDHENMFWYRQDPGLGLRLIYFSYDVKMKEKGDIPEGYSVSREKKERFSLILESASTNQTSMYLCASRTQGRNEAFFGQGTRLTVV.

This sequence joins TRBV6-5 and TRBJ2-1, with D possibly being TRBD2 (5 bases). The length of the CDR3 is 11 residues. Trimming shortened V by 5 bases and J by 12 bases, and 11 bases separated the two germline ends. Germline CDR1 reads MNHEY; CDR2 reads SVGAGI. The CDR3 DNA reads TGTGCCAGCAGTACGGGAATTAGGCAGTTCTTC. It yields the protein CASSTGIRQFF.

V gene TRBV2 combines with J gene TRBJ2-2; tentatively, D is TRBD1 (6 bases). V lost 3 bases and J lost 7, with 12 bases in between. CDR3 size: 14 residues. Germline V gene lookup returns CDR1 SNHLY and CDR2 FYNNEI. The CDR3 here is CASSDSGAGGELFF. Written as DNA, the CDR3 is TGTGCCAGCAGTGATTCAGGGGCTGGCGGGGAGCTGTTTTTT. The full variable domain, in which reference TRBV2 and TRBJ2-2 provide the parts outside the CDR3, is EPEVTQTPSHQVTQMGQEVILRCVPISNHLYFYWYRQILGQKVEFLVSFYNNEISEKSEIFDDQFSVERPDGSNFTLKIRSTKLEDSAMYFCASSDSGAGGELFFGEGSRLTVL.

V and J are TRBV7-9 and TRBJ2-1; the D is unclear. V dropped 2 bases and J dropped 9 bases, with 8 bases sitting between them. CDR1 SEHNR and CDR2 FQNEAQ come from the germline V gene (reference sequence). This CDR3 contains 12 residues. CDR3 protein: CASSLMGSEQFF. The DNA of the CDR3 is TGTGCCAGCAGCTTAATGGGGTCTGAGCAGTTCTTC. The full variable domain, its missing parts supplied by reference TRBV7-9 and TRBJ2-1, is DTGVSQNPRHKITKRGQNVTFRCDPISEHNRLYWYRQTLGQGPEFLTYFQNEAQLEKSRLLSDRFSAERPKGSFSTLEIQRTEQGDSAMYLCASSLMGSEQFFGPGTRLTVL.

This rearrangement joins TRBV16 to TRBJ1-5; D uncertain. The germline gives CDR1 KGHSY, CDR2 FQNENV. The CDR3 totals 13 residues. V was shortened by 2 bases and J by 7 bases, with 9 bases between the two germline ends. In DNA, the CDR3 is TGTGCCAGCAGCCAAGGGCAGATGCAGCCCCAGCATTTT. This translates into CASSQGQMQPQHF.

This clone was seen just once. The chain carries TRBV5-1 and TRBJ2-7, with a possible D match to TRBD1 (6 bases). CDR1 SGHRS and CDR2 YFSETQ come from the germline V gene. This CDR3 region has 15 residues. Trimming removed 1 base at V and 0 bases at J, with 11 bases between. CDR3 protein: CASSLQGNPSYEQYF. The CDR3 nucleotides read TGCGCCAGCAGCTTGCAGGGGAATCCCTCCTACGAGCAGTACTTC.

V gene TRBV19 combines with J gene TRBJ1-2, with a tentative D call TRBD1 (6 bases). V lost 6 bases and J 4 bases, leaving 18 bases between the germline ends. The CDR3 contains 15 residues. Germline-derived CDR1 and CDR2 are LNHDA and SQIVND (reference sequence). The chain's CDR3 is CASSPGQSIFYGYTF. CDR3 DNA: TGTGCCAGTAGCCCTGGACAGTCCATTTTCTATGGCTACACCTTC.

The V call is TRBV6-5, the J call TRBJ2-1; TRBD1 might be the D (5 bases). Trimming pared 0 bases from V and 7 bases from J, leaving 10 bases between. Germline-derived CDR1 and CDR2 are MNHEY and SVGAGI. This CDR3 contains 14 residues. The CDR3 coding sequence is TGTGCCAGCAGTTACTCCAGGGTGGTAAATGAGCAGTTCTTC. Its translation: CASSYSRVVNEQFF.

This sequence joins TRBV7-9 and TRBJ2-5, with D maybe TRBD1 (6 bases). This CDR3 spans 17 amino acids. The V gene lost 2 bases and the J gene lost 2 bases, with 18 bases spanning the gap. Germline CDR1 and CDR2: SEHNR and FQNEAQ (reference sequence). In DNA, the CDR3 is TGTGCCAGCAGCTTAAGGGTTATTAGAGGGGGTCAAGAGACCCAGTACTTC. It specifies CASSLRVIRGGQETQYF.

CDR3 nucleotides: TGTGCCAGCAGCTCGAATCCGGGACAGAGTAACTATGGCTACACCTTC. This translates into CASSSNPGQSNYGYTF. V and J are TRBV7-6 and TRBJ1-2; 7 bases are shared with TRBD1. Looked up from germline, CDR1 is SGHVS and CDR2 is FNYEAQ. Germline trimming cut 4 bases from V and 1 base from J; bases unmatched to any gene: 9. The CDR3 extends over 16 amino acids.